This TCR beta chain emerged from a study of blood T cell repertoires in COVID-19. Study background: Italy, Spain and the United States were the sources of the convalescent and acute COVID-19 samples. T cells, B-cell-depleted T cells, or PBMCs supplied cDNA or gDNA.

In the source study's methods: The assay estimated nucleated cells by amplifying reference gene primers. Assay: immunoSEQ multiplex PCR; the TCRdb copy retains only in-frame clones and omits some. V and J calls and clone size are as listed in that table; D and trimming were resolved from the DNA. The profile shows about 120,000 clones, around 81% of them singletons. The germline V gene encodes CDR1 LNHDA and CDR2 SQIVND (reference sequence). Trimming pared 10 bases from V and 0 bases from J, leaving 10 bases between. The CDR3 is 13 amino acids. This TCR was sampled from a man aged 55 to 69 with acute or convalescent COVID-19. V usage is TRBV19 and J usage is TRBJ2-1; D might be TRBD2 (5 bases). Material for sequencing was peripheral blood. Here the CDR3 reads CATLEDSYNEQFF. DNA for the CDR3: TGTGCCACCCTGGAGGACTCCTACAATGAGCAGTTCTTC.